This TCR beta chain appears in the sequencing data of a study of blood T cell repertoires in COVID-19. This clone was counted a few times. The CDR3 length is 12 residues. Germline CDR1 and CDR2: SGHTA and FQGNSA. V was cut by 3 bases and J by 4 bases, with 6 bases left in between. Some clones are missing from TCRdb's copy, which holds only in-frame ones; the method was immunoSEQ multiplex PCR. This sample yields approximately 440,000 clones, of which about nine tenths are seen a single time; roughly 12% belongs to the top ten. The TCR comes from a woman aged 45-60 years with COVID-19, enrolled during active disease. J is TRBJ1-2 and V is TRBV7-2; D is unresolved. Sequencing used peripheral blood. CDR3: CASSFGLYGYTF. The CDR3 bases are TGTGCCAGCAGCTTCGGTCTCTATGGCTACACCTTC.